Below, 20 T cell receptor beta chains from the same sample are listed, as sequenced in a study of PD-1 blockade in classical Hodgkin lymphoma (TCRdb year 2020). Reading the label with the study, this specimen's time point is: newly diagnosed, previously untreated cHL patient sample. Magnetic negative selection with a Miltenyi CD8+ T cell isolation kit was used to purify CD8+ T cells from thawed PBMCs. Library prep was done by the immunoSEQ multiplex PCR assay. TCRdb took over this immuneACCESS table, retaining in-frame rearrangements with V and J assigned. Such tables are incomplete; in checked studies, under half of the missing clones stem from an unresolved V gene, and the remainder is unexplained. In all, the sample holds about 3,000 clones, and roughly 80% of those were seen once. The leading ten clones occupy roughly 16% of the sample. Sequenced sample: CD8+ T cells from blood. The source of these receptors is a human donor with classical Hodgkin lymphoma.

The rearrangement links TRBV9 to TRBJ2-2, with 7 bases lining up with TRBD1. Per the germline V gene, CDR1 is SGDLS and CDR2 is YYNGEE. J was trimmed by 0 bases and V by 3 bases; bases with no gene match: 2. The CDR3 is made up of 15 amino acids. CDR3 region: CASSEQGPNTGELFF. CDR3 DNA: TGTGCCAGCAGCGAACAGGGGCCGAACACCGGGGAGCTGTTTTTT.

This chain connects TRBV6-6 to TRBJ2-5; perhaps TRBD2 as D (5 bases). The CDR3 totals 12 residues. The V gene's germline CDR1 is MNHNY and CDR2 SVGAGI (reference sequence). V was pared by 7 bases and J by 11 bases, with 17 bases between. CDR3 DNA sequence: TGTGCCAGCACCACCTCCACCGGGGAGCAGTACTTC. This encodes CASTTSTGEQYF.

This sequence joins TRBV29-1 and TRBJ2-5; possibly TRBD2 for D (5 bases). Germline V gene sequence: CDR1 SQVTM, CDR2 ANQGSEA. Trimming stripped 5 bases from V and 12 bases from J, with 25 bases between. The CDR3 totals 14 residues. The CDR3 loop is CSVTADLNTQREYF. The CDR3 region has the DNA TGCAGCGTTACGGCGGACTTGAATACGCAAAGAGAGTACTTC. Full variable domain (missing parts from reference TRBV29-1 and TRBJ2-5): SAVISQKPSRDICQRGTSLTIQCQVDSQVTMMFWYRQQPGQSLTLIATANQGSEATYESGFVIDKFPISRPNLTFSTLTVSNMSPEDSSIYLCSVTADLNTQREYFGPGTRLLVL.

This clone was recorded once. The chain links TRBV6-1 to TRBJ2-7, with TRBD1 identical over 11 bases. Trimming took 4 bases from V and 3 from J; bases not matched to a gene: 5. CDR1 is MNHNS, CDR2 SASEGT, per germline. The CDR3 has 15 amino acids. The CDR3 region has the DNA TGTGCCAGCAGTGGAGAAGGGACAGGGGGCTACGAGCAGTACTTC. Protein: CASSGEGTGGYEQYF.

The chain joins TRBV29-1 to TRBJ2-7; TRBD2 aligns across 7 bases. Per germline, CDR1 SQVTM and CDR2 ANQGSEA. V shed 5 bases, J shed 2 bases, and the junction held 9 bases outside the gene matches. The length of the CDR3 is 14 residues. This chain's CDR3 is CSVSRGERAYEQYF. The CDR3 DNA is TGCAGCGTTTCCCGGGGGGAGAGGGCCTACGAGCAGTACTTC.

The rearrangement links TRBV7-2 to TRBJ2-7, with 12 positions matching TRBD2. This CDR3 has 15 amino acids. Germline CDR1 SGHTA, CDR2 FQGNSA. Germline trimming cut 7 bases from V and 2 bases from J; bases unmatched to any gene: 6. CDR3 amino acids: CASTEGLAGPYEQYF. CDR3 DNA sequence: TGTGCCAGCACCGAGGGACTAGCGGGCCCCTACGAGCAGTACTTC.

The chain couples TRBV19 to TRBJ1-4; 8 bases are a match to TRBD1. Germline CDR1 LNHDA, CDR2 SQIVND (reference sequence). The CDR3 is made up of 13 amino acids. V lost 6 bases, J lost 7 bases, and 4 bases stayed unmatched. The CDR3: CASSLDRGEKLFF. For the CDR3, the DNA is TGTGCCAGTAGCCTCGACAGGGGTGAAAAACTGTTTTTT.

V is TRBV28 and J is TRBJ2-7, with a possible D match to TRBD1 (5 bases). The V end was cut by 5 bases, the J end by 0 bases, with 11 bases between. The germline gives CDR1 MDHEN, CDR2 SYDVKM. The CDR3 totals 14 residues. CDR3: CASSPAGFSYEQYF. CDR3 coding DNA: TGTGCCAGCAGTCCCGCAGGGTTCTCCTACGAGCAGTACTTC.

This chain connects TRBV11-2 to TRBJ2-1; 12 bases align to TRBD2. Per germline, CDR1 SGHAT and CDR2 FQNNGV. The CDR3 extends over 17 amino acids. J was trimmed by 0 bases and V by 0 bases; bases with no gene match: 0. The CDR3 DNA sequence: TGTGCCAGCAGCTTAGAGACTAGCGGGAGCTCCTACAATGAGCAGTTCTTC. This codes for CASSLETSGSSYNEQFF.

This clone was detected only once. The gene calls are TRBV27 and TRBJ2-7; a possible D gene is TRBD1 (6 bases). Germline values: CDR1 MNHEY, CDR2 SMNVEV (reference sequence). This CDR3 has 14 amino acids. V was pared by 2 bases and J by 6 bases, with 14 bases between. The CDR3, as DNA: TGTGCCAGCAGTTTAGGCAGGGGCTTTAGCGAGCAGTACTTC. Its protein product is CASSLGRGFSEQYF.

The rearrangement uses TRBV7-2 and TRBJ2-5; no reliable D call. Trimming left V 5 bases short and J 2 bases short, with 6 bases between. From germline, CDR1 is SGHTA and CDR2 FQGNSA. The CDR3 extends over 12 amino acids. The CDR3 sequence: CASSRTQETQYF. The CDR3 DNA reads TGTGCCAGCAGCAGAACACAAGAGACCCAGTACTTC.

This sequence joins TRBV19 and TRBJ1-5; 7 nucleotides match TRBD1. With V trimmed by 7 bases and J by 3 bases, 9 bases remained unmatched. This CDR3 has 15 amino acids. The germline V gene encodes CDR1 LNHDA and CDR2 SQIVND (reference sequence). CDR3 in DNA: TGTGCCAGTACCACGACAGGGATGAACAATCAGCCCCAGCATTTT. Amino acid sequence: CASTTTGMNNQPQHF.

The V and J genes are TRBV4-3 and TRBJ2-1, with D tentatively TRBD2 (6 bases). This CDR3 is 15 amino acids long. V lost 3 bases and J lost 6, with 15 bases in between. Germline V lookup: CDR1 LGHNA, CDR2 YSLEER. The CDR3 loop is CASSQSPGLANEQFF. CDR3 nucleotide sequence: TGCGCCAGCAGCCAGAGCCCGGGACTCGCCAATGAGCAGTTCTTC.

The rearrangement joins TRBV4-3 to TRBJ2-5; tentative D call: TRBD2 (5 bases). Per the germline V gene, CDR1 is LGHNA and CDR2 is YSLEER. V lost 3 bases and J 4 bases, leaving 15 bases between the germline ends. The CDR3 consists of 15 residues. CDR3 DNA: TGCGCCAGCAGCCACTCTTCAAGAGGGTTAGAGACCCAGTACTTC. This encodes CASSHSSRGLETQYF.

The chain uses TRBV30 and TRBJ2-5; 10 nucleotides align to TRBD1. Germline V gene data show CDR1 as GTSNPN and CDR2 as SVGIG (reference sequence). With V trimmed by 1 base and J by 5 bases, 7 bases remained unmatched. The CDR3 covers 15 residues. Here the CDR3 DNA reads TGTGCCTGGAGTGGGGGGACAGGGGATGGGGAGACCCAGTACTTC. Translated, it gives CAWSGGTGDGETQYF.

This chain joins TRBV5-4 and TRBJ1-2; D is perhaps TRBD1 (5 bases). V was trimmed by 6 bases and J by 4 bases, leaving 13 bases between them. This CDR3 spans 13 amino acids. From germline, CDR1 is SGHNT and CDR2 YYREEE (reference sequence). Here the CDR3 reads CASTHRSLYGYTF. DNA for the CDR3: TGTGCCAGCACCCACAGGAGCCTCTATGGCTACACCTTC. The full variable domain, in which reference TRBV5-4 and TRBJ1-2 provide the parts outside the CDR3, is ETGVTQSPTHLIKTRGQQVTLRCSSQSGHNTVSWYQQALGQGPQFIFQYYREEENGRGNFPPRFSGLQFPNYSSELNVNALELDDSALYLCASTHRSLYGYTFGSGTRLTVV.

The sample holds one count of this clone. The V and J genes are TRBV29-1 and TRBJ2-1; weak D call: TRBD2 (5 bases). V lost 5 bases, J lost 15 bases, and 17 bases lay in between. CDR1 SQVTM and CDR2 ANQGSEA come from the germline V gene. The CDR3 extends over 11 amino acids. CDR3 region: CSVSQEGSRFF. CDR3 nucleotide sequence: TGCAGCGTTTCACAAGAGGGTAGCAGGTTCTTC.

The table lists this clone with a few counts. The chain uses TRBV19 and TRBJ2-1; TRBD2 is a possible D gene (6 bases). This CDR3 region has 15 residues. Trimming cost V 7 bases and J 3 bases, with 16 bases left between them. Germline CDR1 and CDR2: LNHDA and SQIVND (reference sequence). As DNA, the CDR3 is TGTGCCAGTACCTTCGGAGGGCCTAACTACAATGAGCAGTTCTTC. Its translation: CASTFGGPNYNEQFF.

The J gene is TRBJ2-2, the V gene TRBV6-5, with 10 bases matching TRBD1. The CDR3 runs 14 residues. V lost 10 bases, J lost 6 bases, and 8 bases stayed unmatched. Germline CDR1 MNHEY, CDR2 SVGAGI. The CDR3 nucleotides read TGTGCCACCTCAGTAGGACAGGGGGCCGGGGAGCTGTTTTTT. Protein: CATSVGQGAGELFF.

This chain connects TRBV6-5 to TRBJ2-7; tentatively, D is TRBD2 (5 bases). The germline CDR1 and CDR2 sequences are MNHEY and SVGAGI. Trimming shortened V by 1 base and J by 6 bases, and 10 bases separated the two germline ends. CDR3 size: 13 residues. The CDR3 reads CASSYLATSEQYF. The CDR3 nucleotides are TGTGCCAGCAGTTACTTAGCGACCAGCGAGCAGTACTTC.